This entry lists 22 T cell receptor beta chains sequenced from one sample in a study of blood T cells in healthy people across ages. A sample-barcoded 5' primer and a J-beta primer mix were used in a second PCR of about 7 to 11 cycles. MiXCR was run by TCRdb on the 5' RACE reads, yielding one entry per CDR3 protein. This table holds approximately 810,000 distinct CDR3 sequences, more than 25% found once. Sequencing used blood. The receptors come from a woman older than 75 in good health.

The chain carries TRBV12-3 or TRBV12-4 and TRBJ2-3, with D tentatively TRBD1 (6 bases). This CDR3 has 15 amino acids. Trimming removed 6 bases at V and 4 bases at J, with 17 bases between. Here the CDR3 reads CASSRRQASADTQYF. CDR3 DNA: TGTGCCAGCAGCCGTCGACAGGCGAGCGCAGATACGCAGTATTTT.

In this sample, this clonotype turned up many times. This CDR3 reads CASTRRGNQETQYF. For the CDR3, the DNA is TGTGCCAGCACAAGGCGGGGGAACCAAGAGACCCAGTACTTC. The chain is built from TRBV6-6 and TRBJ2-5; 7 bases are a match to TRBD2. Germline CDR1 is MNHNY and CDR2 is SVGAGI (reference sequence). The trim removed 7 bases at V and 0 bases at J, leaving 5 bases unmatched. The CDR3 covers 14 residues.

Turning to this clonotype: A much larger clone differs by one base, so this may be a read error. V is TRBV12-3 or TRBV12-4 and J is TRBJ2-1, with D maybe TRBD1 (5 bases). This CDR3 comprises 15 residues. The ends were cut back, 5 bases at V and 9 bases at J, with 20 bases in the middle. CDR3 DNA sequence: TGTGCCAGCAGTGTAGGGTGGGGCCAGATCCGTGAGCAGTTCTTC. Its protein product is CASSVGWGQIREQFF.

This clonotype showed up just a few times. The chain combines TRBV2 with TRBJ1-6; D is possibly TRBD1 (5 bases). The germline CDR1 and CDR2 sequences are SNHLY and FYNNEI. CDR3 size: 14 residues. V dropped 4 bases and J dropped 7 bases, with 11 bases sitting between them. This CDR3 is CASSVLQENSPLHF. The CDR3 DNA sequence: TGTGCCAGCAGTGTTTTACAGGAAAATTCACCCCTCCACTTT.

The CDR3 loop reads CASNSPRGDGYTF. CDR3 nucleotide sequence: TGTGCCAGCAACTCCCCCCGGGGGGATGGCTACACCTTC. This chain joins TRBV6-5 and TRBJ1-2; weak D call: TRBD1 (5 bases). The CDR3 length is 13 residues. Deletions cut 7 bases from V and 6 bases from J, with 15 bases between. Germline lookup yields CDR1 MNHEY and CDR2 SVGAGI.

Many counts were recorded for this clonotype. The J gene is TRBJ2-5, the V gene TRBV7-2; D is uncertain. V gave up 2 bases and J gave up 0 bases, with 4 bases separating them. CDR1 is SGHTA and CDR2 is FQGNSA in the germline V gene. The CDR3 runs to 13 residues. The DNA for the CDR3 is TGTGCCAGCAGCTTAAGCTACCAAGAGACCCAGTACTTC. Translating it yields CASSLSYQETQYF.

This clonotype was seen many times. The V call is TRBV7-9, the J call TRBJ2-5; 9 bases agree with TRBD2. The CDR3 is 14 residues long. With 2 bases clipped from V and 5 bases from J, the junction kept 3 bases outside the gene matches. Germline lookup yields CDR1 SEHNR and CDR2 FQNEAQ (reference sequence). CDR3 sequence: CASSLNSGGETQYF. DNA for the CDR3: TGTGCCAGCAGCTTAAATAGCGGGGGTGAGACCCAGTACTTC.

The chain is built from TRBV7-9 and TRBJ2-7; 7 nucleotides match TRBD1. Per germline, CDR1 SEHNR and CDR2 FQNEAQ (reference sequence). The trim removed 5 bases at V and 5 bases at J, leaving 12 bases unmatched. The CDR3 totals 15 residues. This CDR3 is CASSPGYRGIHEQYF. In nucleotides, the CDR3 is TGTGCCAGCAGCCCTGGCTACAGGGGAATTCACGAGCAGTACTTC.

The V call is TRBV20-1, the J call TRBJ2-1; 9 nucleotides match TRBD2. This CDR3 contains 13 residues. V was clipped by 6 bases and J by 9 bases; unmatched bases: 9. Germline CDR1 DFQATT, CDR2 SNEGSKA (reference sequence). The CDR3 DNA follows: TGCAGTGCCCAGAGGACTAGCGAGGGTGAGCAGTTCTTC. Protein product: CSAQRTSEGEQFF.

This clonotype was recorded a few times. The genes are TRBV3-1 and TRBJ1-2, with D maybe TRBD1 (5 bases). Between the trimmed V and J ends, which lost 2 bases and 8 bases, there was a span of 21 bases. The CDR3 is 16 amino acids. From germline, CDR1 is LGHDT and CDR2 YNNKEL (reference sequence). The CDR3 coding sequence is TGTGCCAGCAGCCAAACAATCAACGGGGGGGTTGGAGGCTACACCTTC. Protein sequence: CASSQTINGGVGGYTF.

This clonotype occurred many times. The chain uses TRBV14 and TRBJ1-2, with TRBD1 matching over 9 bases. Germline V gene sequence: CDR1 SGHDN, CDR2 FVKESK. This CDR3 contains 16 residues. J was trimmed by 3 bases and V by 3 bases; bases with no gene match: 8. The CDR3 nucleotides are TGTGCCAGCAGCCAGTACAAACAGGGGGCCTACTATGGCTACACCTTC. It codes for CASSQYKQGAYYGYTF. The full variable domain, completed using reference TRBV14 and TRBJ1-2, is EAGVTQFPSHSVIEKGQTVTLRCDPISGHDNLYWYRRVMGKEIKFLLHFVKESKQDESGMPNNRFLAERTGGTYSTLKVQPAELEDSGVYFCASSQYKQGAYYGYTFGSGTRLTVV.

This clonotype has more than one count but fewer than ten. Given a much more abundant clone one base away, this may be a read error. The chain uses TRBV12-3 or TRBV12-4 and TRBJ2-7, with 11 bases matching TRBD1. The CDR3 has 15 amino acids. Losses at the gene ends were 6 bases for V and 5 bases for J; bases not matched to a gene: 9. The CDR3 DNA reads as TGTGCCAGCAGCCGTCCCGGGACAGGGGGTGACGAGCAGTACTTC. Encoded protein: CASSRPGTGGDEQYF.

This clonotype was counted a few times. It may be a read error: a sequence one base away is much more abundant. The chain recombines TRBV5-5 with TRBJ2-5; 9 positions agree with TRBD2. The CDR3 is 15 amino acids. CDR1 and CDR2 (germline): SGHKS, YYEKEE (reference sequence). This CDR3 is CAGSSGTSWSETQYF. The CDR3, as DNA: TGTGCCGGCAGCTCCGGGACTAGCTGGTCAGAGACCCAGTACTTC. The full variable domain, with the rest looked up from reference TRBV5-5 and TRBJ2-5, is DAGVTQSPTHLIKTRGQQVTLRCSPISGHKSVSWYQQVLGQGPQFIFQYYEKEERGRGNFPDRFSARQFPNYSSELNVNALLLGDSALYLCAGSSGTSWSETQYFGPGTRLLVL.

V usage is TRBV30 and J usage is TRBJ1-5; TRBD1 aligns across 8 bases. Germline CDR1 reads GTSNPN; CDR2 reads SVGIG (reference sequence). V lost 0 bases to trimming and J lost 3 bases; unmatched junction nucleotides: 7. The CDR3 has 16 residues. The CDR3 region is CAWSVHWDRSNQPQHF. CDR3 sequence (DNA): TGTGCCTGGAGTGTACATTGGGACAGGTCCAATCAGCCCCAGCATTTT.

This clonotype was seen a few times. V usage is TRBV7-9 and J usage is TRBJ1-2; D might be TRBD1 (6 bases). Trimming removed 4 bases at V and 6 bases at J, with 18 bases between. The CDR3 spans 15 residues. Germline CDR1 reads SEHNR; CDR2 reads FQNEAQ (reference sequence). Written as DNA, the CDR3 is TGTGCCAGCAGCTCAGGACCGGGACATCTGGATGGCTACACCTTC. This translates into CASSSGPGHLDGYTF.

The V and J genes are TRBV6-6 and TRBJ1-2; TRBD1 is a possible D gene (5 bases). With 7 bases removed from V and 8 bases from J, the gap between germline ends came to 26 bases. This CDR3 comprises 16 residues. Germline assignment: CDR1 MNHNY and CDR2 SVGAGI (reference sequence). CDR3 in amino acids: CASNGVSGSLPGGYTF. CDR3 bases: TGTGCCAGCAATGGGGTTTCAGGGTCACTCCCGGGGGGCTACACCTTC.

This clonotype has at least ten counts. The chain uses TRBV27 and TRBJ1-2; TRBD1 agrees at 9 bases. The germline V gene has CDR1 MNHEY and CDR2 SMNVEV (reference sequence). CDR3 size: 14 residues. J was trimmed by 8 bases and V by 8 bases; bases with no gene match: 12. The chain's CDR3 is CASGGQGTYRGYTF. In DNA, the CDR3 is TGTGCCAGCGGGGGACAGGGCACCTATAGGGGCTACACCTTC.

This clonotype has ten or more counts. J is TRBJ1-2 and V is TRBV28; D remains unclear. In germline, CDR1 is MDHEN, CDR2 SYDVKM. With 4 bases removed from V and 3 bases from J, the gap between germline ends came to 3 bases. The CDR3 runs 11 residues. The CDR3 loop reads CASSSYYGYTF. CDR3 sequence (DNA): TGTGCCAGCAGTTCGTACTATGGCTACACCTTC.

This clonotype appeared a single time. This chain uses TRBV4-1 with TRBJ2-3, with TRBD2 as a possible D gene (5 bases). The germline V and J ends were trimmed by 11 bases and 3 bases, with 18 bases remaining between them. The CDR3 totals 14 residues. Per germline, CDR1 MGHRA and CDR2 YSYEKL. CDR3 DNA: TGCGCCGTCGGGGTAGGGCTCAGGACAGATACGCAGTATTTT. Its protein is CAVGVGLRTDTQYF.

In its sample, this clonotype was seen many times. The chain couples TRBV7-2 to TRBJ1-2; D not certain. With 1 base removed from V and 4 bases from J, the gap between germline ends came to 16 bases. The length of the CDR3 is 16 residues. CDR1 SGHTA and CDR2 FQGNSA come from the germline V gene. In DNA, the CDR3 is TGTGCCAGCAGCTTAGAATTTACTTCGCGGGGCTATGGCTACACCTTC. It yields the protein CASSLEFTSRGYGYTF.

This clonotype was counted ten times or more. The gene calls are TRBV29-1 and TRBJ1-2; D is perhaps TRBD1 (5 bases). Trimming took 7 bases from V and 5 from J, leaving 17 bases between them. CDR1 is SQVTM and CDR2 is ANQGSEA in the germline V gene. CDR3 length: 13 residues. The CDR3 is CSAKLAGKYGYTF. The DNA for the CDR3 is TGCAGCGCGAAACTCGCAGGGAAGTATGGCTACACCTTC.

The V call is TRBV30, the J call TRBJ1-4, with 10 bases aligning to TRBD1. Unmatched junction bases numbered 5, after V lost 7 bases and J lost 6 bases. CDR1 GTSNPN and CDR2 SVGIG come from the germline V gene (reference sequence). The CDR3 has 13 residues. The CDR3 sequence is CAYDRGLDEKLFF. The CDR3 nucleotides are TGTGCCTACGACAGGGGGCTTGATGAAAAACTGTTTTTT. Using reference TRBV30 and TRBJ1-4 for the parts outside the CDR3, the full variable domain is SQTIHQWPATLVQPVGSPLSLECTVEGTSNPNLYWYRQAAGRGLQLLFYSVGIGQISSEVPQNLSASRPQDRQFILSSKKLLLSDSGFYLCAYDRGLDEKLFFGSGTQLSVL.